This entry lists 20 T cell receptor beta chains sequenced from one sample in a study of cytomegalovirus exposure and HLA in healthy donors. Vbeta (60) and Jbeta (13) primers were used in the PCR. Libraries were prepared by immunoSEQ multiplex PCR; TCRdb keeps only in-frame clonotypes and omits some of them. This table holds under 200,000 clones, around 77% found once. The sequenced sample consisted of PBMCs. These receptors were obtained from a man aged 25 to 40 in good health and CMV-seropositive.

The chain carries TRBV10-3 and TRBJ2-7, with TRBD1 identical over 9 bases. This CDR3 is 16 amino acids long. The ends lost 6 bases at V and 1 base at J; junction bases unmatched: 10. Germline V lookup: CDR1 ENHRY, CDR2 SYGVKD. This CDR3 is CAIRSLGQGSSYEQYF. The CDR3 coding sequence is TGTGCCATCAGGAGTCTTGGACAGGGGAGTTCCTACGAGCAGTACTTC.

This sequence joins TRBV5-1 and TRBJ2-1; TRBD2 matches 10 bases. The CDR3 runs 16 residues. The trim removed 2 bases at V and 10 bases at J, leaving 12 bases unmatched. The germline V gene encodes CDR1 SGHRS and CDR2 YFSETQ. CDR3 sequence: CASSFGSLAGHGEQFF. Here the CDR3 DNA reads TGCGCCAGCAGCTTTGGATCACTAGCGGGGCACGGGGAGCAGTTCTTC.

The chain carries TRBV7-9 and TRBJ2-1; 9 bases match TRBD2. Germline-derived CDR1 and CDR2 are SEHNR and FQNEAQ (reference sequence). V dropped 5 bases and J dropped 9; count of bases not matched to a gene: 11. This CDR3 region has 15 residues. The CDR3 DNA sequence: TGTGCCAGCAGCGTTAGCGGGGGCTCTGAATCTGAGCAGTTCTTC. It is translated as CASSVSGGSESEQFF.

The chain carries TRBV7-2 and TRBJ2-2; tentatively, D is TRBD2 (6 bases). Germline loops: CDR1 SGHTA, CDR2 FQGNSA. V dropped 2 bases and J dropped 0 bases, with 10 bases sitting between them. The CDR3 loop spans 16 amino acids. CDR3 nucleotide sequence: TGTGCCAGCAGCTTATTTGCGGGGACGAACACCGGGGAGCTGTTTTTT. Translation gives CASSLFAGTNTGELFF.

The chain couples TRBV7-2 to TRBJ2-1, with TRBD2 as a possible D gene (7 bases). Trimming took 5 bases from V and 7 from J, leaving 15 bases between them. This CDR3 is built from 14 residues. The germline V gene encodes CDR1 SGHTA and CDR2 FQGNSA. CDR3 bases: TGTGCCAGCAGCGGATGGGGGGGCGCGAATGAGCAGTTCTTC. It translates to CASSGWGGANEQFF.

The V gene is TRBV4-1, the J gene TRBJ1-4; TRBD1 aligns across 7 bases. CDR3 size: 15 residues. Germline V lookup: CDR1 MGHRA, CDR2 YSYEKL. With 2 bases clipped from V and 3 bases from J, the junction kept 3 bases outside the gene matches. Here the CDR3 reads CASSQPQGANEKLFF. The DNA of the CDR3 is TGCGCCAGCAGCCAACCTCAGGGGGCTAATGAAAAACTGTTTTTT.

The chain joins TRBV11-2 to TRBJ1-5; D might be TRBD1 (5 bases). CDR1 SGHAT and CDR2 FQNNGV come from the germline V gene. This CDR3 has 14 amino acids. Trimming pared 1 base from V and 6 bases from J, leaving 10 bases between. DNA of the CDR3: TGTGCCAGCAGCTTAGGTCCCGGGGGTCAGCCCCAGCATTTT. Encoded protein: CASSLGPGGQPQHF. Using reference TRBV11-2 and TRBJ1-5 for the parts outside the CDR3, the full variable domain is EAGVAQSPRYKIIEKRQSVAFWCNPISGHATLYWYQQILGQGPKLLIQFQNNGVVDDSQLPKDRFSAERLKGVDSTLKIQPAKLEDSAVYLCASSLGPGGQPQHFGDGTRLSIL.

V and J are TRBV19 and TRBJ2-2; D may be TRBD1 (5 bases). The CDR3 has 17 residues. Germline V gives CDR1 LNHDA, CDR2 SQIVND (reference sequence). The germline V and J ends were trimmed by 9 bases and 5 bases, with 25 bases remaining between them. CDR3 bases: TGTGCCAGCTCTCGAGTAGCCCAGGGCCATGGAACCGGGGAGCTGTTTTTT. This translates into CASSRVAQGHGTGELFF.

The rearrangement uses TRBV7-9 and TRBJ2-5, with 7 bases that match TRBD1. The V gene end was trimmed by 6 bases and the J gene end by 2 bases; junction bases not matched to a gene: 3. The CDR3 length is 13 residues. Germline CDR1 SEHNR, CDR2 FQNEAQ (reference sequence). The CDR3 DNA sequence: TGTGCCAGCAGACAGGGGCTACAAGAGACCCAGTACTTC. This encodes CASRQGLQETQYF. Combining the CDR3 with reference TRBV7-9 and TRBJ2-5 gives the whole variable domain DTGVSQNPRHKITKRGQNVTFRCDPISEHNRLYWYRQTLGQGPEFLTYFQNEAQLEKSRLLSDRFSAERPKGSFSTLEIQRTEQGDSAMYLCASRQGLQETQYFGPGTRLLVL.

This clone was picked up a small number of times. The chain joins TRBV5-1 to TRBJ2-7; a weak D match, TRBD1 (6 bases). This CDR3 is 15 amino acids long. V was cut by 4 bases and J by 2 bases, with 16 bases left in between. Germline V gene data show CDR1 as SGHRS and CDR2 as YFSETQ. The CDR3 here is CASSPRTEKTYEQYF. In DNA form, the CDR3 reads TGCGCCAGCAGCCCCCGGACAGAGAAAACCTACGAGCAGTACTTC.

The chain uses TRBV29-1 and TRBJ2-5, with a tentative D call TRBD1 (6 bases). CDR3 length: 14 amino acids. The germline V and J ends were trimmed by 1 base and 7 bases, with 16 bases remaining between them. Germline lookup yields CDR1 SQVTM and CDR2 ANQGSEA. CDR3 amino acids: CSVEGRGGLGTQYF. The CDR3 bases are TGCAGCGTTGAAGGCCGAGGGGGTCTCGGGACCCAGTACTTC. The variable domain in full, with the rest retrieved from reference TRBV29-1 and TRBJ2-5, is SAVISQKPSRDICQRGTSLTIQCQVDSQVTMMFWYRQQPGQSLTLIATANQGSEATYESGFVIDKFPISRPNLTFSTLTVSNMSPEDSSIYLCSVEGRGGLGTQYFGPGTRLLVL.

This clone was seen once. At one of its ends the junction is not consistent with the germline gene, which may arise from a read error. The identical CDR3 is also encoded by other nucleotide sequences in the sample. Here the CDR3 reads CAGDRGNMNTEAFF. As DNA, the CDR3 is TGTGCCGGGGACAGGGGAAACATGAACACTGAAGCCTTCTTT. The rearrangement joins TRBV30 to TRBJ1-1; 10 bases map to TRBD1. The CDR3 runs 14 residues. Germline V gene data show CDR1 as GTSNPN and CDR2 as SVGIG (reference sequence).

This sequence joins TRBV7-9 and TRBJ2-7; TRBD2 agrees at 8 bases. CDR3 size: 15 residues. Germline V gene lookup returns CDR1 SEHNR and CDR2 FQNEAQ (reference sequence). V lost 5 bases and J lost 6; bases outside the gene matches: 12. CDR3 region: CASSPPGRGAPEQYF. The CDR3 bases are TGTGCCAGCAGCCCACCCGGGCGGGGGGCTCCCGAGCAGTACTTC.

The CDR3 loop reads CASSFTSGGAGTGELFF. The CDR3, as DNA: TGCGCCAGCAGCTTCACTAGCGGGGGGGCCGGAACCGGGGAGCTGTTTTTT. The chain links TRBV5-1 to TRBJ2-2, with 13 bases fitting TRBD2. Germline assignment: CDR1 SGHRS and CDR2 YFSETQ. Trimming removed 2 bases from V and 5 bases from J; junction bases left unmatched: 6. This CDR3 has 17 residues.

This clone was detected once. The chain is built from TRBV28 and TRBJ2-2; 15 nucleotides match TRBD2. Germline loops: CDR1 MDHEN, CDR2 SYDVKM. This CDR3 region has 19 residues. V was pared by 3 bases and J by 0 bases, with 5 bases of the junction left unmatched. The CDR3 loop is CASSFGTSGGSPNTGELFF. Written as DNA, the CDR3 is TGTGCCAGCAGTTTCGGGACTAGCGGGGGGTCTCCGAACACCGGGGAGCTGTTTTTT. Combining the CDR3 with reference TRBV28 and TRBJ2-2 gives the whole variable domain DVKVTQSSRYLVKRTGEKVFLECVQDMDHENMFWYRQDPGLGLRLIYFSYDVKMKEKGDIPEGYSVSREKKERFSLILESASTNQTSMYLCASSFGTSGGSPNTGELFFGEGSRLTVL.

J is TRBJ2-1 and V is TRBV29-1, with D perhaps TRBD1 (6 bases). Trimming took off 7 bases at V and 6 bases at J, with 13 bases between the two ends. The CDR3 has 12 amino acids. CDR1 SQVTM and CDR2 ANQGSEA come from the germline V gene. The CDR3 nucleotides read TGCAGCGGGATCAGGGGTAGCAATGAGCAGTTCTTC. This translates into CSGIRGSNEQFF.

This chain connects TRBV30 to TRBJ2-4, with D hard to call. The V gene's germline CDR1 is GTSNPN and CDR2 SVGIG (reference sequence). CDR3 length equals 13 residues. V was clipped by 2 bases and J by 7 bases, with 12 bases between them. CDR3 region: CAWSYSVVNIQYF. The CDR3 DNA reads TGTGCCTGGAGTTATAGTGTTGTTAACATTCAGTACTTC.

The chain is built from TRBV25-1 and TRBJ1-2; 10 nucleotides line up with TRBD1. Germline V gene lookup returns CDR1 MGHDK and CDR2 SYGVNS. The CDR3 consists of 14 residues. Trimming removed 6 bases from V and 7 bases from J; junction bases left unmatched: 8. CDR3 DNA: TGTGCCAGCAGCAACCGGGACAGGGGCTTTGGCTACACCTTC. Translating gives CASSNRDRGFGYTF.

The V gene is TRBV9, the J gene TRBJ2-7; TRBD1 aligns across 8 bases. Germline values: CDR1 SGDLS, CDR2 YYNGEE. This CDR3 is built from 15 residues. The V segment lost 4 bases and the J segment 4 bases; nucleotides outside the gene matches: 10. The DNA of the CDR3 is TGTGCCAGCAGCTCCTCTGACAGGGGCCTTTACGAGCAGTACTTC. Translation: CASSSSDRGLYEQYF.

The chain employs TRBV7-3 and TRBJ1-1, with TRBD1 matching over 8 bases. Germline V gene sequence: CDR1 SGHTA, CDR2 FQGTGA. V shed 3 bases, J shed 11 bases, and the junction held 5 bases outside the gene matches. The CDR3 loop spans 12 amino acids. The CDR3 DNA sequence: TGTGCCAGCAGCTTCGACAGGGGTGAGGCTTTCTTT. Translation gives CASSFDRGEAFF.